These 21 T cell receptor beta chains share one sample of origin, sequenced in a study of a mutant IDH1 vaccine in newly diagnosed glioma. Time point noted: week 47, end of study. Doses consisted of 300 ug of mutant IDH1 20-mer peptide each, paired with topical imiquimod. The repertoire was sequenced with immunoSEQ multiplex PCR; TCRdb's copy has only in-frame clones and lacks some. The sample lists about 83,000 clones, 75% to 90% seen once, with around 5% in the top ten. The antigens these receptors bind are not known. Sequences were derived from PBMCs, sampled from a glioma patient whose treatment included an IDH1 peptide vaccine. These TCRs come from a man aged 40-49 years with glioma.

With regard to this clone: The CDR3 end shows no conserved phenylalanine or tryptophan, and so a read error is likely. The J gene is TRBJ1-2, the V gene TRBV11-2; the D gene is possibly TRBD1 (5 bases). Germline lookup yields CDR1 SGHAT and CDR2 FQNNGV. V dropped 3 bases and J dropped 3 bases, with 14 bases sitting between them. The CDR3 is 15 residues long. This CDR3 is CASSLGGVPDYGYTL. The CDR3 region has the DNA TGTGCCAGCAGCTTGGGAGGGGTTCCAGACTATGGCTACACCCTC.

This chain uses TRBV10-3 with TRBJ2-3; D remains unclear. CDR1 and CDR2 from the germline V gene are ENHRY and SYGVKD. V was trimmed by 4 bases and J by 4 bases, leaving 18 bases between them. This CDR3 region has 16 residues. The CDR3 DNA sequence: TGTGCCATCAGTGTTGGTTGGACCACCCCCCCAGATACGCAGTATTTT. Amino acids: CAISVGWTTPPDTQYF.

This clone was detected a few times. The chain has TRBV30 and TRBJ1-3, with D uncertain. Germline CDR1 GTSNPN, CDR2 SVGIG (reference sequence). Trimming took 2 bases from V and 4 from J, leaving 6 bases between them. The CDR3 consists of 12 residues. The CDR3 DNA follows: TGTGCCTGGAGTCGTACAGGAAACACCATATATTTT. This translates into CAWSRTGNTIYF.

This clone occurred a few times. The V gene is TRBV30, the J gene TRBJ1-1, with 7 nucleotides matching TRBD1. The germline CDR1 and CDR2 sequences are GTSNPN and SVGIG (reference sequence). The V and J ends lost 3 bases and 6 bases, in that order; junction bases with no gene match: 13. The CDR3 consists of 15 residues. CDR3 amino acids: CAWRTRDSSKAEAFF. The CDR3, as DNA: TGTGCCTGGAGAACCCGGGACAGTAGCAAAGCTGAAGCTTTCTTT.

The CDR3 here is CASSPRLAGGGTNEQFF. The CDR3 DNA is TGCGCCAGCAGCCCACGACTAGCGGGAGGGGGGACGAATGAGCAGTTCTTC. V gene TRBV5-1 combines with J gene TRBJ2-1; 14 nucleotides match TRBD2. J lost 7 bases, V lost 4 bases, and 10 bases had no gene match. Germline V gene lookup returns CDR1 SGHRS and CDR2 YFSETQ. The CDR3 spans 17 residues. Supplemented by reference TRBV5-1 and TRBJ2-1, the full variable domain reads KAGVTQTPRYLIKTRGQQVTLSCSPISGHRSVSWYQQTPGQGLQFLFEYFSETQRNKGNFPGRFSGRQFSNSRSEMNVSTLELGDSALYLCASSPRLAGGGTNEQFFGPGTRLTVL.

The CDR3 DNA reads as TGTGCCAGCAGCGTAGTCTCTAGCACAGATACGCAGTATTTT. Amino acids: CASSVVSSTDTQYF. The chain joins TRBV9 to TRBJ2-3; D is uncertain. This CDR3 region has 14 residues. Germline V gene sequence: CDR1 SGDLS, CDR2 YYNGEE. V was shortened by 0 bases and J by 0 bases, with 5 bases between the two germline ends. The whole variable domain, filled in from reference TRBV9 and TRBJ2-3, reads DSGVTQTPKHLITATGQRVTLRCSPRSGDLSVYWYQQSLDQGLQFLIQYYNGEERAKGNILERFSAQQFPDLHSELNLSSLELGDSALYFCASSVVSSTDTQYFGPGTRLTVL.

The chain links TRBV7-8 to TRBJ2-7, with no clear D. The germline V gene encodes CDR1 SGHVS and CDR2 FQNEAQ. Deletions cut 1 base from V and 5 bases from J, with 15 bases between. This CDR3 spans 15 amino acids. The CDR3 sequence is CASSLVRQLAHEQYF. The CDR3 coding sequence is TGTGCCAGCAGCTTAGTTCGGCAATTGGCCCACGAGCAGTACTTC.

The chain couples TRBV7-2 to TRBJ1-1; 8 bases fit TRBD1. From germline, CDR1 is SGHTA and CDR2 FQGNSA. The CDR3 sequence is 14 residues long. V shed 2 bases, J shed 4 bases, and the junction held 3 bases outside the gene matches. The CDR3 sequence is CASSLPTGATEAFF. The CDR3 coding sequence is TGTGCCAGCAGCTTACCGACAGGGGCCACTGAAGCTTTCTTT.

The chain carries TRBV15 and TRBJ2-1, with D possibly being TRBD1 (6 bases). The CDR3 is 16 residues long. In germline, CDR1 is LNHNV, CDR2 YYDKDF (reference sequence). V lost 0 bases and J 5 bases, leaving 14 bases between the germline ends. DNA for the CDR3: TGTGCCACCAGCAGAGATCTTAGGGGGTTAAACAATGAGCAGTTCTTC. Translated: CATSRDLRGLNNEQFF.

This clone was detected once. The chain carries TRBV5-1 and TRBJ2-4, with D hard to call. The CDR3 has 16 amino acids. V shed 0 bases and J shed 0 bases, with 10 bases lying between them. Germline CDR1 is SGHRS and CDR2 is YFSETQ. CDR3 sequence: CASSLDGRLAKNIQYF. As DNA, the CDR3 is TGCGCCAGCAGCTTGGATGGCAGATTAGCCAAAAACATTCAGTACTTC.

The chain has TRBV19 and TRBJ2-2, with D tentatively TRBD1 (6 bases). This CDR3 spans 15 amino acids. Germline CDR1 is LNHDA and CDR2 is SQIVND (reference sequence). With 5 bases removed from V and 4 bases from J, the gap between germline ends came to 14 bases. CDR3 sequence: CASSWAGAGTGELFF. The CDR3 coding sequence is TGTGCCAGTAGTTGGGCAGGGGCGGGCACCGGGGAGCTGTTTTTT.

The CDR3 sequence is CASSGAGTGEAHEQFF. CDR3 DNA: TGTGCCAGCAGTGGCGCCGGGACAGGGGAAGCCCATGAGCAGTTCTTC. The chain links TRBV6-1 to TRBJ2-1; 10 nucleotides align to TRBD1. The V and J ends lost 4 bases and 8 bases, in that order; junction bases with no gene match: 11. CDR1 is MNHNS and CDR2 is SASEGT in the germline V gene. The CDR3 extends over 16 amino acids.

This chain joins TRBV14 and TRBJ1-2; the D is unclear. This CDR3 is built from 14 residues. With 3 bases removed from V and 4 bases from J, the gap between germline ends came to 12 bases. Germline V lookup: CDR1 SGHDN, CDR2 FVKESK. This chain's CDR3 is CASSHLYGGYGYTF. The CDR3 nucleotides are TGTGCCAGCAGCCACCTCTATGGCGGCTATGGCTACACCTTC.

This clone was counted a few times. The V and J genes are TRBV6-5 and TRBJ1-2; 7 positions agree with TRBD1. The CDR3 totals 14 residues. After removal of 5 bases from V and 4 bases from J, the junction contained 7 bases not matched to a gene. Germline CDR1 and CDR2: MNHEY and SVGAGI. This CDR3 reads CASSGSGTAYGYTF. CDR3 DNA: TGTGCCAGCAGTGGATCCGGGACAGCCTATGGCTACACCTTC.

V is TRBV29-1 and J is TRBJ1-1; perhaps TRBD1 as D (6 bases). The V end was cut by 3 bases, the J end by 5 bases, with 16 bases between. Germline V gene sequence: CDR1 SQVTM, CDR2 ANQGSEA. This CDR3 spans 14 amino acids. CDR3 sequence reads: CSVDGRKGGTEAFF. CDR3 sequence (DNA): TGCAGCGTTGATGGCAGAAAAGGGGGGACTGAAGCTTTCTTT.

The V and J genes are TRBV19 and TRBJ2-3, with TRBD1 as a possible D gene (6 bases). CDR3 length equals 15 residues. Germline CDR1 is LNHDA and CDR2 is SQIVND (reference sequence). Trimming shortened V by 6 bases and J by 1 base, and 14 bases separated the two germline ends. CDR3 residues: CASSNRASRTDTQYF. The CDR3 DNA reads as TGTGCCAGTAGCAACAGGGCATCGCGCACAGATACGCAGTATTTT.

CDR3 sequence (DNA): TGTGCCAGCAGTCATACCGGGGCTAGAAGTTCACCCCTCCACTTT. Translating gives CASSHTGARSSPLHF. This chain links TRBV6-5 with TRBJ1-6; D is perhaps TRBD1 (5 bases). Germline assignment: CDR1 MNHEY and CDR2 SVGAGI. This CDR3 comprises 15 residues. V lost 5 bases and J 9 bases, leaving 17 bases between the germline ends.

The V call is TRBV7-9, the J call TRBJ2-1; 13 bases line up with TRBD2. The V gene's germline CDR1 is SEHNR and CDR2 FQNEAQ (reference sequence). Trimming removed 4 bases from V and 4 bases from J; junction bases left unmatched: 4. The CDR3 loop spans 16 amino acids. CDR3 DNA: TGTGCCAGCAGCTCGGGACTAGCGGGAAGGTACAATGAGCAGTTCTTC. Residues: CASSSGLAGRYNEQFF.

V usage is TRBV28 and J usage is TRBJ2-7; D uncertain. CDR1 is MDHEN and CDR2 is SYDVKM in the germline V gene. Trimming shortened V by 8 bases and J by 6 bases, and 11 bases separated the two germline ends. CDR3 length equals 11 residues. CDR3 protein: CASQSTVEQYF. The CDR3 bases are TGTGCCAGCCAGTCTACTGTCGAGCAGTACTTC. Combining the CDR3 with reference TRBV28 and TRBJ2-7 gives the whole variable domain DVKVTQSSRYLVKRTGEKVFLECVQDMDHENMFWYRQDPGLGLRLIYFSYDVKMKEKGDIPEGYSVSREKKERFSLILESASTNQTSMYLCASQSTVEQYFGPGTRLTVT.

The chain links TRBV6-5 to TRBJ2-2; a weak D match, TRBD1 (5 bases). Trimming removed 0 bases from V and 5 bases from J, with 7 bases in between. This CDR3 spans 14 amino acids. Germline CDR1 is MNHEY and CDR2 is SVGAGI. CDR3 in amino acids: CASSYSTVTGELFF. The CDR3 DNA follows: TGTGCCAGCAGTTACTCGACAGTTACCGGGGAGCTGTTTTTT.

The J gene is TRBJ2-1, the V gene TRBV7-2; 10 bases are a match to TRBD1. V shed 3 bases and J 8 bases; nucleotides not matched to a gene: 7. The CDR3 extends over 15 amino acids. Germline CDR1 SGHTA, CDR2 FQGNSA. CDR3: CASSFRQGAFDEQFF. The CDR3 DNA sequence: TGTGCCAGCAGCTTTCGACAGGGGGCTTTCGATGAGCAGTTCTTC.